One and the same sample provided the 16 T cell receptor beta chains below, sequenced in a study of T cell responses to AZD1222 COVID-19 vaccine. Generated by immunoSEQ multiplex PCR, the TCRdb table keeps only in-frame clones and is missing some. Of tens of thousands of clones detected, approximately 86% appear once; the ten largest clones hold roughly 5.2%. The specimen comprised peripheral blood, sampled on day 0 of AZD1222 vaccination. The receptors shown here come from an adult in good health.

Note on this clone: The sample has other DNA sequences that encode this CDR3 too. The chain recombines TRBV28 with TRBJ1-2, with TRBD1 matching 8 bases. Germline CDR1 reads MDHEN; CDR2 reads SYDVKM. The CDR3 sequence is 13 residues long. The trim removed 5 bases at V and 8 bases at J, leaving 7 bases unmatched. CDR3 protein: CASSPGQGPGYTF. Here the CDR3 DNA reads TGTGCCAGCAGTCCTGGACAGGGCCCGGGCTACACCTTC.

CDR3 DNA sequence: TGCGCCAGCAGCCAAGAGACACTATTTGGGTCCCTCCACTTT. Its translation: CASSQETLFGSLHF. This chain connects TRBV4-3 to TRBJ1-6; D is unclear. Per germline, CDR1 LGHNA and CDR2 YSLEER. The germline V and J ends were trimmed by 0 bases and 14 bases, with 14 bases remaining between them. The CDR3 loop spans 14 amino acids.

The genes are TRBV12-5 and TRBJ2-1, with TRBD2 as a possible D gene (6 bases). V lost 6 bases and J lost 7, with 13 bases in between. Per the germline V gene, CDR1 is LGHNT and CDR2 is FRNRAP. This CDR3 region has 13 residues. In DNA, the CDR3 is TGTGCTAGTGGGGCCGGGAGAAAGAATGAGCAGTTCTTC. It encodes CASGAGRKNEQFF. Together with reference TRBV12-5 and TRBJ2-1, the CDR3 gives the full variable domain: DARVTQTPRHKVTEMGQEVTMRCQPILGHNTVFWYRQTMMQGLELLAYFRNRAPLDDSGMPKDRFSAEMPDATLATLKIQPSEPRDSAVYFCASGAGRKNEQFFGPGTRLTVL.

The chain employs TRBV28 and TRBJ2-1; no firm D call. In germline, CDR1 is MDHEN, CDR2 SYDVKM. The CDR3 totals 13 residues. Trimming removed 2 bases from V and 9 bases from J, with 11 bases in between. The CDR3 region has the DNA TGTGCCAGCAGTTTACGCCCAGTACCTGAGCAGTTCTTC. This translates into CASSLRPVPEQFF.

This chain links TRBV10-3 with TRBJ2-7; D is perhaps TRBD2 (5 bases). Germline CDR1 and CDR2: ENHRY and SYGVKD. The CDR3 is 16 residues long. Trimming took off 6 bases at V and 0 bases at J, with 18 bases between the two ends. As DNA, the CDR3 is TGTGCCATCAGCGCCCTGGCGGGCACGAGCTCCTACGAGCAGTACTTC. Its translation is CAISALAGTSSYEQYF.

The chain carries TRBV7-3 and TRBJ2-5, with TRBD1 matching 8 bases. Germline trimming cut 8 bases from V and 5 bases from J; bases unmatched to any gene: 10. The CDR3 is 14 residues long. Per the germline V gene, CDR1 is SGHTA and CDR2 is FQGTGA. CDR3 sequence: CASSRTGILETQYF. The CDR3 nucleotides are TGTGCCAGCTCAAGGACAGGGATATTGGAGACCCAGTACTTC.

The chain joins TRBV28 to TRBJ2-1; possibly TRBD2 for D (6 bases). V dropped 5 bases and J dropped 7 bases, with 18 bases sitting between them. Germline CDR1 reads MDHEN; CDR2 reads SYDVKM. The CDR3 is 15 residues long. The CDR3, as DNA: TGTGCCAGCAGTCGGGCAACGGCAGGGAGGAATGAGCAGTTCTTC. Its protein is CASSRATAGRNEQFF.

The chain carries TRBV6-5 and TRBJ1-6; 7 bases agree with TRBD1. The germline CDR1 and CDR2 sequences are MNHEY and SVGAGI. This CDR3 comprises 14 residues. J was trimmed by 10 bases and V by 10 bases; bases with no gene match: 13. The CDR3 DNA sequence: TGTGCCACTAGCGTGGTAGGGGGCGGCTCACCCCTCCACTTT. Its translation: CATSVVGGGSPLHF.

CDR3 sequence (DNA): TGTGCCAGCAGTCCCCCGGACAGGGGGATGGCCGATAATTCACCCCTCCACTTT. Amino acids: CASSPPDRGMADNSPLHF. This chain links TRBV28 with TRBJ1-6; 10 positions match TRBD1. The V gene end was trimmed by 5 bases and the J gene end by 5 bases; junction bases not matched to a gene: 12. CDR1 and CDR2 from the germline V gene are MDHEN and SYDVKM. The CDR3 contains 18 residues.

The V and J genes are TRBV4-2 and TRBJ2-1; D is ambiguous. This CDR3 region has 12 residues. From germline, CDR1 is LGHNA and CDR2 YNFKEQ. The V end was cut by 1 base, the J end by 6 bases, with 4 bases between. CDR3 region: CASSQGGNEQFF. The DNA of the CDR3 is TGTGCCAGCAGCCAAGGGGGCAATGAGCAGTTCTTC.

This clone was seen only once. The rearrangement joins TRBV28 to TRBJ2-7; D is possibly TRBD1 or TRBD2 (5 bases each). This CDR3 comprises 16 residues. Looked up from germline, CDR1 is MDHEN and CDR2 is SYDVKM. CDR3 sequence reads: CASSRAYLTRGGEQYF. For the CDR3, the DNA is TGTGCTAGCTCGAGGGCGTATTTAACTAGGGGCGGCGAGCAGTACTTC.

The chain links TRBV3-1 (or the pseudogene TRBV3-2) to TRBJ2-7; 8 bases map to TRBD2. From germline, CDR1 is LGHDT and CDR2 YNNKEL (reference sequence). The length of the CDR3 is 15 residues. V shed 2 bases, J shed 4 bases, and the junction held 7 bases outside the gene matches. CDR3 amino acids: CASSQLAGSIYEQYF. The CDR3 DNA follows: TGTGCCAGCAGCCAACTAGCGGGTTCGATTTACGAGCAGTACTTC.

This chain joins TRBV7-2 and TRBJ1-2, with D possibly matching TRBD1 (5 bases). CDR1 is SGHTA, CDR2 FQGNSA, per germline. The CDR3 is made up of 15 amino acids. Trimming shortened V by 5 bases and J by 4 bases, and 17 bases separated the two germline ends. CDR3 amino acids: CASSQWEGRLYGYTF. In nucleotides, the CDR3 is TGTGCCAGCAGCCAATGGGAGGGGCGGCTCTATGGCTACACCTTC. The full variable domain, its missing parts supplied by reference TRBV7-2 and TRBJ1-2, is GAGVSQSPSNKVTEKGKDVELRCDPISGHTALYWYRQSLGQGLEFLIYFQGNSAPDKSGLPSDRFSAERTGGSVSTLTIQRTQQEDSAVYLCASSQWEGRLYGYTFGSGTRLTVV.

This clone has a single count. The chain employs TRBV15 and TRBJ1-1; D is perhaps TRBD1 (6 bases). V gave up 3 bases and J gave up 0 bases, with 8 bases separating them. Looked up from germline, CDR1 is LNHNV and CDR2 is YYDKDF (reference sequence). The CDR3 extends over 14 amino acids. This CDR3 reads CATSSYRVNTEAFF. The CDR3 region has the DNA TGTGCCACCAGCAGTTACAGGGTGAACACTGAAGCTTTCTTT.

The V and J genes are TRBV19 and TRBJ1-5; D is unresolved. The germline CDR1 and CDR2 sequences are LNHDA and SQIVND (reference sequence). The CDR3 is 14 residues long. Trimming removed 4 bases at V and 7 bases at J, with 14 bases between. This CDR3 is CASSRDLVSQPQHF. CDR3 in DNA: TGTGCCAGTAGTAGGGATCTGGTAAGCCAGCCCCAGCATTTT. The complete variable domain, with remaining parts taken from reference TRBV19 and TRBJ1-5, reads DGGITQSPKYLFRKEGQNVTLSCEQNLNHDAMYWYRQDPGQGLRLIYYSQIVNDFQKGDIAEGYSVSREKKESFPLTVTSAQKNPTAFYLCASSRDLVSQPQHFGDGTRLSIL.

The chain has TRBV7-3 and TRBJ2-5; D remains ambiguous. Per the germline V gene, CDR1 is SGHTA and CDR2 is FQGTGA. There are 13 residues in the CDR3. Trimming shortened V by 0 bases and J by 1 base, and 3 bases separated the two germline ends. CDR3: CASSLTRQETQYF. DNA for the CDR3: TGTGCCAGCAGCTTAACGCGCCAAGAGACCCAGTACTTC.